The sequence of this TCR beta chain was determined in a study of response to subunit inactivated influenza vaccine. One entry per CDR3 protein, called by TCRdb with MiXCR from the RT-PCR reads. This table has about 780,000 distinct CDR3 sequences, 15% to 20% appearing once. Study conclusions and caveats: That few new T cells are recruited by each seasonal influenza vaccination was the authors' suggestion.

This CDR3 comprises 14 residues. Regarding this clonotype: The antigen is unknown. One end of the junction does not line up with germline, which may come from a read error.

The rearrangement uses TRBV12-3 or TRBV12-4 and TRBJ2-7; tentatively, D is TRBD1 (5 bases). This TCR was recovered from a man aged 50-59 years who received an inactivated influenza vaccine. The sequencing used PBMCs from blood, collected about 5 days after vaccination. The DNA of the CDR3 is TGTGCCAGCAGTTTGTACAGGACCTCCTCCGAGCAGTACTTC. This codes for CASSLYRTSSEQYF.